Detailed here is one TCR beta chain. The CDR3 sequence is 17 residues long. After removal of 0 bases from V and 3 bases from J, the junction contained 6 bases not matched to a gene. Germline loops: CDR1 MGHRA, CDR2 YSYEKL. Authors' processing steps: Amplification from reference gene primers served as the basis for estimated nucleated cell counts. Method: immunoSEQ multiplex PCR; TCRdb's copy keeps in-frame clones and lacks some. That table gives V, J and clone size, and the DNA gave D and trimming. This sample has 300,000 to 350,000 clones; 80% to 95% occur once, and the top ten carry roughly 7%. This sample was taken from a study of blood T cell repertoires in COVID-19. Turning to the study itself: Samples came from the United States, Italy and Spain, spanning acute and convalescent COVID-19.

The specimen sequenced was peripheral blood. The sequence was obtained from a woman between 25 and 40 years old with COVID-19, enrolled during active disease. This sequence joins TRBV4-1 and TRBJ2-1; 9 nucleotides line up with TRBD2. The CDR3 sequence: CASSQDQAGGLYNEQFF. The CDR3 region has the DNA TGCGCCAGCAGCCAAGATCAGGCGGGAGGGCTCTACAATGAGCAGTTCTTC.